This is a list of T cell receptor beta chains from one sample in a study of T cell responses to AZD1222 COVID-19 vaccine. Sequenced by immunoSEQ multiplex PCR; TCRdb stores in-frame clones only, minus some. The table includes about 83,000 clones, 90% to 95% detected once. The specimen was peripheral blood, collected on day 0 of MenACWY control vaccination. The receptors were gathered from an adult in good health. CDR3s include the opening cysteine and the closing phenylalanine or tryptophan. A D gene is named only where the DNA matches it firmly. Part of the rows lack a size; the others show once, few, many or a class for expanded clones.

d_call: TRBD1; v_call: TRBV19; j_call: TRBJ2-7; cdr3_length: 15; clone_size: -; cdr3_nt: TGTGCCAGTAGTGCACCGGGACAGAATTCCTACGAGCAGTACTTC; cdr3_aa: CASSAPGQNSYEQYF
d_call: TRBD1; v_call: TRBV10-2; j_call: TRBJ2-2; cdr3_length: 15; clone_size: -; cdr3_nt: TGCGCCAGCAGTAACAGGGGGACGAACACCGGGGAGCTGTTTTTT; cdr3_aa: CASSNRGTNTGELFF
d_call: TRBD1; v_call: TRBV5-1; j_call: TRBJ2-7; cdr3_length: 15; clone_size: -; cdr3_nt: TGCGCCAGCAGCTTGTGGGACAGGGGGATCAACGAGCAGTACTTC; cdr3_aa: CASSLWDRGINEQYF
d_call: TRBD2; v_call: TRBV10-3; j_call: TRBJ2-1; cdr3_length: 12; clone_size: -; cdr3_nt: TGTGCCATCAGTGACCGGGAGGGTGAGCAGTTCTTC; cdr3_aa: CAISDREGEQFF
d_call: TRBD1; v_call: TRBV13; j_call: TRBJ1-5; cdr3_length: 16; clone_size: -; cdr3_nt: TGTGCCAGCAGCCACCGGACAGGGGGAGGCAATCAGCCCCAGCATTTT; cdr3_aa: CASSHRTGGGNQPQHF
d_call: -; v_call: TRBV27; j_call: TRBJ2-3; cdr3_length: 17; clone_size: -; cdr3_nt: TGTGCCAGCAGTTTAGGTACTTGGACCCCGGGGACAGATACGCAGTATTTT; cdr3_aa: CASSLGTWTPGTDTQYF
d_call: -; v_call: TRBV18; j_call: TRBJ1-2; cdr3_length: 17; clone_size: -; cdr3_nt: TGTGCCAGCTCACCACCGGGACACGCAACTCTTAGGGGAAGCTACACCTTC; cdr3_aa: CASSPPGHATLRGSYTF
d_call: TRBD2; v_call: TRBV4-2; j_call: TRBJ2-1; cdr3_length: 16; clone_size: -; cdr3_nt: TGTGCCAGCAGCCCGCGAGGACTAGCGGGAGACAATGAGCAGTTCTTC; cdr3_aa: CASSPRGLAGDNEQFF
d_call: TRBD1; v_call: TRBV5-1; j_call: TRBJ1-1; cdr3_length: 15; clone_size: -; cdr3_nt: TGCGCCAGCAGCTTGGAGGGACAGGGCCTTACTGAAGCTTTCTTT; cdr3_aa: CASSLEGQGLTEAFF
d_call: -; v_call: TRBV2; j_call: TRBJ2-7; cdr3_length: 13; clone_size: -; cdr3_nt: TGTGCCAGCACCCGGGACGCCTCGGGTGAGCAGTACTTC; cdr3_aa: CASTRDASGEQYF
d_call: TRBD2; v_call: TRBV10-1; j_call: TRBJ2-1; cdr3_length: 19; clone_size: -; cdr3_nt: TGCGCCAGCAGCCCAGGTGGACTAGCGGGAGAAGTTTTCTACAATGAGCAGTTCTTC; cdr3_aa: CASSPGGLAGEVFYNEQFF
d_call: -; v_call: TRBV4-1; j_call: TRBJ2-7; cdr3_length: 15; clone_size: -; cdr3_nt: TGCGCCAGCAGCGCCCTAACAGGGGGGGACTACGAGCAGTACTTC; cdr3_aa: CASSALTGGDYEQYF
d_call: -; v_call: TRBV28; j_call: TRBJ1-1; cdr3_length: 11; clone_size: -; cdr3_nt: TGTGCCAGCAGTGAGGGGACTGAAGCTTTCTTT; cdr3_aa: CASSEGTEAFF
d_call: -; v_call: TRBV4-2; j_call: TRBJ1-1; cdr3_length: 16; clone_size: -; cdr3_nt: TGTGCCAGCAGCCAAGATCCAGGGTCGGGGAACACTGAAGCTTTCTTT; cdr3_aa: CASSQDPGSGNTEAFF
d_call: -; v_call: TRBV11-2; j_call: TRBJ1-3; cdr3_length: 14; clone_size: once; cdr3_nt: TGTGCCAGCAGCCCGACAGATTTAGGGAACACCATATATTTT; cdr3_aa: CASSPTDLGNTIYF
d_call: TRBD1; v_call: TRBV10-3; j_call: TRBJ2-2; cdr3_length: 16; clone_size: -; cdr3_nt: TGTGCCATCAGATCAGAACGGACAGGCGGTACCGGGGAGCTGTTTTTT; cdr3_aa: CAIRSERTGGTGELFF
d_call: -; v_call: TRBV3-1/TRBV3-2; j_call: TRBJ2-3; cdr3_length: 18; clone_size: once; cdr3_nt: TGTGCCAGCAGCCAAGCGCTGGGGAGGTCCACCCCTACAGCTACGCAGTATTTT; cdr3_aa: CASSQALGRSTPTATQYF
d_call: -; v_call: TRBV14; j_call: TRBJ1-1; cdr3_length: 16; clone_size: -; cdr3_nt: TGTGCCAGCAGCTTAGGGGGGCCCCGCCCGAACACTGAAGCTTTCTTT; cdr3_aa: CASSLGGPRPNTEAFF
d_call: TRBD1; v_call: TRBV28; j_call: TRBJ1-6; cdr3_length: 12; clone_size: -; cdr3_nt: TGTGCCAGCGAGGGGGCGGGATCACCCCTCCACTTT; cdr3_aa: CASEGAGSPLHF
d_call: -; v_call: TRBV3-1/TRBV3-2; j_call: TRBJ1-5; cdr3_length: 14; clone_size: -; cdr3_nt: TGTGCCCCGGACGAGCGTTATAGCAATCAGCCCCAGCATTTT; cdr3_aa: CAPDERYSNQPQHF
d_call: -; v_call: TRBV11-2; j_call: TRBJ2-3; cdr3_length: 13; clone_size: -; cdr3_nt: TGTGCCAGCACCCGGCTTGTCGGAGATACGCAGTATTTT; cdr3_aa: CASTRLVGDTQYF
d_call: -; v_call: TRBV4-2; j_call: TRBJ2-1; cdr3_length: 14; clone_size: -; cdr3_nt: TGTGCCAGCAGCCAAGAGATGGCCACACGGGAGCAGTTCTTC; cdr3_aa: CASSQEMATREQFF
d_call: -; v_call: TRBV6-5; j_call: TRBJ2-3; cdr3_length: 15; clone_size: -; cdr3_nt: TGTGCCAGCAGTTACGGGGGGTGGGGCACAGATACGCAGTATTTT; cdr3_aa: CASSYGGWGTDTQYF
d_call: TRBD1; v_call: TRBV12-5; j_call: TRBJ2-7; cdr3_length: 16; clone_size: -; cdr3_nt: TGTGCTAGTGGTCACCTCCCGGCAGGGGGAAAGAACGAGCAGTACTTC; cdr3_aa: CASGHLPAGGKNEQYF
d_call: TRBD1; v_call: TRBV25-1; j_call: TRBJ2-7; cdr3_length: 12; clone_size: -; cdr3_nt: TGTGCCAGCAGTCCTCCGGGACAGGGGCTTTTTTTC; cdr3_aa: CASSPPGQGLFF
d_call: TRBD1; v_call: TRBV6-4; j_call: TRBJ2-7; cdr3_length: 14; clone_size: -; cdr3_nt: TGTGCCAGCAGTGCCGACAGGGCCTCCTACGAGCAGTACTTC; cdr3_aa: CASSADRASYEQYF
d_call: TRBD2; v_call: TRBV2; j_call: TRBJ2-1; cdr3_length: 14; clone_size: -; cdr3_nt: TGTGCCAGCGGGCCGGGACTAGCGGGCGGTGAGCAGTTCTTC; cdr3_aa: CASGPGLAGGEQFF
d_call: TRBD2; v_call: TRBV9; j_call: TRBJ2-1; cdr3_length: 15; clone_size: -; cdr3_nt: TGTGCCAGCAGCGTATCGACGGGAGGGTACAATGAGCAGTTCTTC; cdr3_aa: CASSVSTGGYNEQFF
d_call: TRBD1; v_call: TRBV25-1; j_call: TRBJ1-4; cdr3_length: 14; clone_size: -; cdr3_nt: TGTGCCAGCAGTGAGGGACAGCCTAATGAAAAACTGTTTTTT; cdr3_aa: CASSEGQPNEKLFF
d_call: -; v_call: TRBV19; j_call: TRBJ1-1; cdr3_length: 15; clone_size: few; cdr3_nt: TGTGCCAGTAGTACCCGACAGGTCGGAAACACTGAAGCTTTCTTT; cdr3_aa: CASSTRQVGNTEAFF
d_call: -; v_call: TRBV9; j_call: TRBJ1-3; cdr3_length: 15; clone_size: -; cdr3_nt: TGTGCCAGCAGCGTGTCTACAGGGTCTGGAAACACCATATATTTT; cdr3_aa: CASSVSTGSGNTIYF
d_call: -; v_call: TRBV19; j_call: TRBJ1-2; cdr3_length: 15; clone_size: -; cdr3_nt: TGTGCCAGTACGCCAGAGGCAGCGACTAACTATGGCTACACCTTC; cdr3_aa: CASTPEAATNYGYTF
d_call: TRBD1; v_call: TRBV19; j_call: TRBJ1-2; cdr3_length: 18; clone_size: once; cdr3_nt: TGTGCCAGTAGTGCAGCCGGGACAGGGGCTTTCTCGTACTATGGCTACACCTTC; cdr3_aa: CASSAAGTGAFSYYGYTF
d_call: TRBD1; v_call: TRBV5-6; j_call: TRBJ2-3; cdr3_length: 13; clone_size: -; cdr3_nt: TGTGCCAGCAGCTGGGGACAGCCAGATACGCAGTATTTT; cdr3_aa: CASSWGQPDTQYF
d_call: TRBD1; v_call: TRBV6-1; j_call: TRBJ2-7; cdr3_length: 15; clone_size: few; cdr3_nt: TGTGCCAGCAGTGAAGCGCCGACAGGGGGCGGCGAGCAGTACTTC; cdr3_aa: CASSEAPTGGGEQYF
d_call: -; v_call: TRBV9; j_call: TRBJ2-1; cdr3_length: 14; clone_size: -; cdr3_nt: TGTGCCAGCAGTGACGGGACGGCTTACAATGAGCAGTTCTTC; cdr3_aa: CASSDGTAYNEQFF
d_call: TRBD2; v_call: TRBV28; j_call: TRBJ2-1; cdr3_length: 17; clone_size: -; cdr3_nt: TGTGCCAGCAGTAACATTCTAGCGGGAGATAGTGACAATGAGCAGTTCTTC; cdr3_aa: CASSNILAGDSDNEQFF
d_call: -; v_call: TRBV6-5; j_call: TRBJ1-2; cdr3_length: 10; clone_size: -; cdr3_nt: TGTGCCAGCAGGGGGGATGGCTACACCTTC; cdr3_aa: CASRGDGYTF
d_call: -; v_call: TRBV6-1; j_call: TRBJ2-7; cdr3_length: 13; clone_size: once; cdr3_nt: TGTGCCAGCAGTGAAGGAGGAGTCTACGAGCAGTACTTC; cdr3_aa: CASSEGGVYEQYF
d_call: TRBD1; v_call: TRBV6-4; j_call: TRBJ1-1; cdr3_length: 14; clone_size: -; cdr3_nt: TGTGCCAGCAGTGACTCGGGACAGCTAGTGGGGGCTTTCTTT; cdr3_aa: CASSDSGQLVGAFF
d_call: -; v_call: TRBV5-1; j_call: TRBJ2-7; cdr3_length: 14; clone_size: -; cdr3_nt: TGCGCCAGCAGCTTGGCCCAGGAGACCTACGAGCAGTACTTC; cdr3_aa: CASSLAQETYEQYF
d_call: -; v_call: TRBV18; j_call: TRBJ2-5; cdr3_length: 13; clone_size: -; cdr3_nt: TGTGCCAGCTCACCGCAACAGCAAGAGACCCAGTACTTC; cdr3_aa: CASSPQQQETQYF
d_call: TRBD2; v_call: TRBV5-1; j_call: TRBJ2-5; cdr3_length: 15; clone_size: -; cdr3_nt: TGCGCCAGCAGCTTGGCCAGCGGGAGAGGCGAGACCCAGTACTTC; cdr3_aa: CASSLASGRGETQYF
d_call: -; v_call: TRBV18; j_call: TRBJ2-7; cdr3_length: 16; clone_size: -; cdr3_nt: TGTGCCAGCTCACCCTCTCTGACTCGAATCACTGACGAGCAGTACTTC; cdr3_aa: CASSPSLTRITDEQYF
d_call: TRBD1; v_call: TRBV5-5; j_call: TRBJ1-4; cdr3_length: 19; clone_size: few; cdr3_nt: TGTGCCAGCAGCAGGGTAAACCGGGACAGGGTATTAAGTAATGAAAAACTGTTTTTT; cdr3_aa: CASSRVNRDRVLSNEKLFF
d_call: TRBD1; v_call: TRBV7-3; j_call: TRBJ2-7; cdr3_length: 14; clone_size: once; cdr3_nt: TGTGCCAGCAGCTTCTCCGGGACAGTCAGCGAGCAGTACTTC; cdr3_aa: CASSFSGTVSEQYF
d_call: -; v_call: TRBV5-1; j_call: TRBJ1-6; cdr3_length: 14; clone_size: -; cdr3_nt: TGCGCCAGCAGCTTAGAGGGCGCGGAATCACCCCTCCACTTT; cdr3_aa: CASSLEGAESPLHF
d_call: TRBD2; v_call: TRBV28; j_call: TRBJ2-1; cdr3_length: 14; clone_size: -; cdr3_nt: TGTGCCAGCAGTCTCCTCGGGGGGGGAGGAGAGCAGTTCTTC; cdr3_aa: CASSLLGGGGEQFF
d_call: -; v_call: TRBV11-3; j_call: TRBJ2-4; cdr3_length: 12; clone_size: -; cdr3_nt: TGTGCCAGCAGCCCTGGGGAGGACATTCAGTACTTC; cdr3_aa: CASSPGEDIQYF
d_call: TRBD1; v_call: TRBV5-1; j_call: TRBJ2-7; cdr3_length: 16; clone_size: -; cdr3_nt: TGCGCCAGCAGCTTGACTCCCGGGACAGGGGCCTACGAGCAGTACTTC; cdr3_aa: CASSLTPGTGAYEQYF
d_call: -; v_call: TRBV19; j_call: TRBJ2-6; cdr3_length: 14; clone_size: -; cdr3_nt: TGTGCCAGTTCAGGGTTCGCTGGGGCCAACGTCCTGACTTTC; cdr3_aa: CASSGFAGANVLTF
d_call: TRBD1; v_call: TRBV6-5; j_call: TRBJ2-1; cdr3_length: 14; clone_size: -; cdr3_nt: TGTGCCAGCAGTAACGACAGGGGGCACAATGAGCAGTTCTTC; cdr3_aa: CASSNDRGHNEQFF
d_call: -; v_call: TRBV6-5; j_call: TRBJ1-1; cdr3_length: 14; clone_size: -; cdr3_nt: TGTGCCAGCAGTTACACCTCCTCCGGCGCTGAAGCTTTCTTT; cdr3_aa: CASSYTSSGAEAFF
d_call: -; v_call: TRBV18; j_call: TRBJ2-2; cdr3_length: 16; clone_size: -; cdr3_nt: TGTGCCAGCTCACCTCGTGGAGGGGGTAACACCGGGGAGCTGTTTTTT; cdr3_aa: CASSPRGGGNTGELFF
d_call: TRBD1; v_call: TRBV19; j_call: TRBJ2-2; cdr3_length: 17; clone_size: -; cdr3_nt: TGTGCCAGTAGTATGGTATGGGACAGGGTAAACACCGGGGAGCTGTTTTTT; cdr3_aa: CASSMVWDRVNTGELFF
d_call: -; v_call: TRBV10-3; j_call: TRBJ1-6; cdr3_length: 14; clone_size: -; cdr3_nt: TGTGCCATCTCGATACAGGGTACCAATTCACCCCTCCACTTT; cdr3_aa: CAISIQGTNSPLHF
d_call: -; v_call: TRBV3-1/TRBV3-2; j_call: TRBJ1-2; cdr3_length: 16; clone_size: -; cdr3_nt: TGTGCCAGCAGCCAGGCTCCCCCCCCAAGAAACTATGGCTACACCTTC; cdr3_aa: CASSQAPPPRNYGYTF